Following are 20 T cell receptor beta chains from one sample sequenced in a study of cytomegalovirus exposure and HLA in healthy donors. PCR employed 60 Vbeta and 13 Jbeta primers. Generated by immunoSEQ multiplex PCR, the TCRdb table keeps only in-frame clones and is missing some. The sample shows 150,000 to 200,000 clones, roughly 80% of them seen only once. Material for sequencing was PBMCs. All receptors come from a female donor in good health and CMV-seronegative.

In DNA form, the CDR3 reads TGTGCCAGCAGCCAAGCCGGGGGGCCCTACGAGCAGTACTTC. Amino acid sequence: CASSQAGGPYEQYF. This chain connects TRBV14 to TRBJ2-7; D may be TRBD2 (7 bases). Germline CDR1 SGHDN, CDR2 FVKESK. V gave up 1 base and J gave up 2 bases, with 9 bases separating them. The CDR3 sequence is 14 residues long.

Here the CDR3 reads CASSIDSRDYGYTF. The CDR3 DNA sequence: TGTGCCAGTAGTATCGATTCTAGAGACTATGGCTACACCTTC. The J gene is TRBJ1-2, the V gene TRBV19; no clear D. The CDR3 sequence is 14 residues long. Looked up from germline, CDR1 is LNHDA and CDR2 is SQIVND (reference sequence). V was clipped by 3 bases and J by 3 bases, with 11 bases between them.

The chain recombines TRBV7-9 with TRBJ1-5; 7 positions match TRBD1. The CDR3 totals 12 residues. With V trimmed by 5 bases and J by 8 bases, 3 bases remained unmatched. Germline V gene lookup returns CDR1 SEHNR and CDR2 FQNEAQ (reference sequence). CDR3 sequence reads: CASSPQGEPQHF. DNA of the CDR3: TGTGCCAGCAGCCCCCAGGGGGAGCCCCAGCATTTT.

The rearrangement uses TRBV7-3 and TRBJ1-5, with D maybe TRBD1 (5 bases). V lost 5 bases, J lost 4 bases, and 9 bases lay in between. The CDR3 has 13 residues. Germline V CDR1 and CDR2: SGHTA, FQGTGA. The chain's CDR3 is CASSPGGNQPQHF. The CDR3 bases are TGTGCCAGCAGCCCCGGGGGAAATCAGCCCCAGCATTTT.

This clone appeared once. CDR3 in DNA: TGTGCCAGCAGCCAAGTAATCGACGCGGGGGTTGGTCAGCCCCAGCATTTT. It yields the protein CASSQVIDAGVGQPQHF. V is TRBV4-2 and J is TRBJ1-5, with D tentatively TRBD1 (5 bases). CDR3 length: 17 amino acids. The V gene's germline CDR1 is LGHNA and CDR2 YNFKEQ. The V gene lost 1 base and the J gene lost 6 bases, with 19 bases spanning the gap.

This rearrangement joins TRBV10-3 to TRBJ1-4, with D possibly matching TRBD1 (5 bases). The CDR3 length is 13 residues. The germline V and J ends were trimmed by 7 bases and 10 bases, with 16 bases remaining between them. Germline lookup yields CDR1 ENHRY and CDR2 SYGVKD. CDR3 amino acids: CAIKGTSGGKLFF. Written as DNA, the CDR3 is TGTGCCATCAAAGGGACTTCGGGAGGAAAACTGTTTTTT.

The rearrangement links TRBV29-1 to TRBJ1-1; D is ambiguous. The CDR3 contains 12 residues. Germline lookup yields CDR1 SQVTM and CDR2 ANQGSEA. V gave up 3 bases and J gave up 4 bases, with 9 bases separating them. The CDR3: CSVDPEVTEAFF. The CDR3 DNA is TGCAGCGTTGACCCAGAAGTCACTGAAGCTTTCTTT.

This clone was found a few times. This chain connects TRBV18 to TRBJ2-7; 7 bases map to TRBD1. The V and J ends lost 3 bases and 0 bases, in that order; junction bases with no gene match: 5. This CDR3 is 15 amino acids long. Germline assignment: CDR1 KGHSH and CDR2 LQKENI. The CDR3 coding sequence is TGTGCCAGCTCACCTTACGACAGGGCCTCCTACGAGCAGTACTTC. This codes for CASSPYDRASYEQYF.

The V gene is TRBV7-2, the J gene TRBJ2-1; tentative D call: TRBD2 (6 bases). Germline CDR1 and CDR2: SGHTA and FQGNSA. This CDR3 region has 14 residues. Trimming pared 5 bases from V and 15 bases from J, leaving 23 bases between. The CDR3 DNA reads TGTGCCAGCAGCCTAGGTGGAGGGCCCCGCGCGGGGTTCTTC. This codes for CASSLGGGPRAGFF.

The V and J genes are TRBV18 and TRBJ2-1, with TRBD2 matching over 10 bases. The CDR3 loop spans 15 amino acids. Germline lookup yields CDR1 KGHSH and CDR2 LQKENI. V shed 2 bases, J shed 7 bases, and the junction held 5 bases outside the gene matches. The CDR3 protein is CASSPNLAGVNEQFF. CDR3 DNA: TGTGCCAGCTCACCAAATCTAGCGGGAGTGAATGAGCAGTTCTTC.

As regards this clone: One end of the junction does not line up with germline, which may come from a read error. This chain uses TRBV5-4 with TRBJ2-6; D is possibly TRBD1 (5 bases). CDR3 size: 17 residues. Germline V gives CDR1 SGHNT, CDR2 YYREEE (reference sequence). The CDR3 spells CASSFGQATGGANGLTF. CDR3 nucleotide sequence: TGTGCCAGCAGCTTCGGTCAGGCGACTGGTGGGGCCAACGGCCTGACTTTC. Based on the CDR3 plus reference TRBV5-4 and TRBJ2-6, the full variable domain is ETGVTQSPTHLIKTRGQQVTLRCSSQSGHNTVSWYQQALGQGPQFIFQYYREEENGRGNFPPRFSGLQFPNYSSELNVNALELDDSALYLCASSFGQATGGANGLTFGAGSRLTVL.

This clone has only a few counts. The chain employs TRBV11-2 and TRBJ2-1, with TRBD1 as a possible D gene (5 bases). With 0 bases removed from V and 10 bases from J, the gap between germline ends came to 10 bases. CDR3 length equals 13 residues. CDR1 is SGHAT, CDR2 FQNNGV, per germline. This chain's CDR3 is CASSLDRNREQFF. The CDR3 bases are TGTGCCAGCAGCTTAGATAGGAACAGGGAGCAGTTCTTC. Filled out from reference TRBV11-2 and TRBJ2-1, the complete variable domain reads EAGVAQSPRYKIIEKRQSVAFWCNPISGHATLYWYQQILGQGPKLLIQFQNNGVVDDSQLPKDRFSAERLKGVDSTLKIQPAKLEDSAVYLCASSLDRNREQFFGPGTRLTVL.

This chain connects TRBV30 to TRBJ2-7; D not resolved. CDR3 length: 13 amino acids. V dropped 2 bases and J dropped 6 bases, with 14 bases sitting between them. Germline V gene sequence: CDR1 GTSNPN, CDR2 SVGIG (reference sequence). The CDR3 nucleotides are TGTGCCTGGAGTCGCGACAACTCCCTCGAGCAGTACTTC. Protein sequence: CAWSRDNSLEQYF.

DNA of the CDR3: TGTGCCAGCACCGCGGGACTAGCGGGGCCCTACGAGCAGTACTTC. The encoded protein is CASTAGLAGPYEQYF. The chain recombines TRBV6-1 with TRBJ2-7, with 13 bases identical to TRBD2. V was pared by 7 bases and J by 2 bases, with 5 bases of the junction left unmatched. The CDR3 has 15 amino acids. Per the germline V gene, CDR1 is MNHNS and CDR2 is SASEGT.

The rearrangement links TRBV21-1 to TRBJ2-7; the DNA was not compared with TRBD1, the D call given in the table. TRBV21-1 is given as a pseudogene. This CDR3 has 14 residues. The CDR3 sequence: CASSIRGLRDEQYF. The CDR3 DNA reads TGTGCCAGCAGCATCAGGGGGCTCCGGGACGAGCAGTACTTC.

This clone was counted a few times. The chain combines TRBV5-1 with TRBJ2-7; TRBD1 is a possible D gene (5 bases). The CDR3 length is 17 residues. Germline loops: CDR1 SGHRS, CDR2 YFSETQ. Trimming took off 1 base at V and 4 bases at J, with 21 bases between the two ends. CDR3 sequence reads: CASSLSFQGRGMYEQYF. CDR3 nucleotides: TGCGCCAGCAGCTTGTCGTTTCAGGGTCGAGGAATGTACGAGCAGTACTTC.

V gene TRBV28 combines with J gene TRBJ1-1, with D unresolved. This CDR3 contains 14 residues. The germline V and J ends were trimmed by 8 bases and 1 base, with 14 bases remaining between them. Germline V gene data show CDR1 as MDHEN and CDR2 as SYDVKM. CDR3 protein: CASLETAWNTEAFF. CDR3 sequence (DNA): TGTGCCAGCCTGGAGACGGCGTGGAACACTGAAGCTTTCTTT. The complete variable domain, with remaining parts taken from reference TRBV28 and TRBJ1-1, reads DVKVTQSSRYLVKRTGEKVFLECVQDMDHENMFWYRQDPGLGLRLIYFSYDVKMKEKGDIPEGYSVSREKKERFSLILESASTNQTSMYLCASLETAWNTEAFFGQGTRLTVV.

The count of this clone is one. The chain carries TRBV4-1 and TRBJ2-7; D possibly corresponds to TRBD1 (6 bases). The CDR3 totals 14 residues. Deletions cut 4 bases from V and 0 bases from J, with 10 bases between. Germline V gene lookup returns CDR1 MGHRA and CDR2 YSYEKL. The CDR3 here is CASSRGQVSYEQYF. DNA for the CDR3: TGCGCCAGCAGCCGGGGGCAGGTCTCCTACGAGCAGTACTTC.

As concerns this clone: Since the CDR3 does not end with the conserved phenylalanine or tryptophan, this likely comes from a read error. In DNA form, the CDR3 reads TGTGCCAGCAGTTTATCAGGTCCGGGTCAGCCCCAGCATCTT. Its translation is CASSLSGPGQPQHL. V and J are TRBV27 and TRBJ1-5; D is ambiguous. CDR3 length: 14 residues. Germline CDR1 reads MNHEY; CDR2 reads SMNVEV (reference sequence). Between the trimmed V and J ends, which lost 0 bases and 6 bases, there was a span of 9 bases.

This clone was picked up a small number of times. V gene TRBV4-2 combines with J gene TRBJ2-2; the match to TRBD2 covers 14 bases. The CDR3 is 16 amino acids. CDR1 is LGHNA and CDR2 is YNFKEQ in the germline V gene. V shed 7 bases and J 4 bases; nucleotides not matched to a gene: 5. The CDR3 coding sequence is TGTGCCAGCACCAACGGACTAGCGGGAGGCACCGGGGAGCTGTTTTTT. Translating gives CASTNGLAGGTGELFF.